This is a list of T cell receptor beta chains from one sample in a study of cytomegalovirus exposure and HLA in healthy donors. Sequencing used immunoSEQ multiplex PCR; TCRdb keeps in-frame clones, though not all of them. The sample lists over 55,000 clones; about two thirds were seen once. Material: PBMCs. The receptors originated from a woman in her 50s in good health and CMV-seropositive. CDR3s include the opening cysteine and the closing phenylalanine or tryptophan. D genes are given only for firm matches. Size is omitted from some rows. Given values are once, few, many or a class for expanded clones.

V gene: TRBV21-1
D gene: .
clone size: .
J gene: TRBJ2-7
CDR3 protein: CARKKEGYEQYF
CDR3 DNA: TGTGCCAGAAAAAAGGAGGGATACGAGCAGTACTTC

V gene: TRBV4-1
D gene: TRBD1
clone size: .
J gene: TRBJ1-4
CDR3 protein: CASTNKNSPGDRARNEKLFF
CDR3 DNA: TGCGCCAGCACTAATAAGAATTCCCCGGGGGACAGGGCAAGAAATGAAAAACTGTTTTTT

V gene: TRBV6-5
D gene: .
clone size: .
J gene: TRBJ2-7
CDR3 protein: CASSRGPYEQYF
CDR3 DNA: TGTGCCAGCAGTAGGGGCCCATACGAGCAGTACTTC

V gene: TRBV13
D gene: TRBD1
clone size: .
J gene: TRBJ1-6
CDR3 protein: CASSQPGTGGESPLHF
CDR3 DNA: TGTGCCAGCAGCCAACCCGGGACAGGGGGTGAATCACCCCTCCACTTT

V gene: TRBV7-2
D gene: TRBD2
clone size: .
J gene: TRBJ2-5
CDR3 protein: CASSLGTSGGSETQYF
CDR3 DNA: TGTGCCAGCAGCTTAGGGACTAGCGGGGGTAGTGAGACCCAGTACTTC

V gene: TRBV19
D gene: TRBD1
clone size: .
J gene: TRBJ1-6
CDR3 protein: CATSRDRDGPLHF
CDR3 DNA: TGTGCCACGTCCCGGGACAGGGACGGACCCCTCCACTTT

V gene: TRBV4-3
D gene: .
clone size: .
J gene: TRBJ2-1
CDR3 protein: CASSQEGWEEQFF
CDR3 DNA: TGCGCCAGCAGCCAGGAGGGGTGGGAAGAGCAGTTCTTC

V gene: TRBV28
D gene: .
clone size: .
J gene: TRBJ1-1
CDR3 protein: CASSLDLPGAFF
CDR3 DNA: TGTGCCAGCAGTTTAGACTTACCGGGAGCTTTCTTT

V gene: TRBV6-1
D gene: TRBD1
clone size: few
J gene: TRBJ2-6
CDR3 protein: CASSTGGAGANVLTF
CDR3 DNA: TGTGCCAGCAGTACAGGGGGCGCTGGGGCCAACGTCCTGACTTTC

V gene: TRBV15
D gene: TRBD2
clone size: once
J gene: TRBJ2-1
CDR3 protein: CATSRDRGLAEQFF
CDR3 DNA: TGTGCCACCAGCAGAGACAGGGGACTAGCAGAGCAGTTCTTC

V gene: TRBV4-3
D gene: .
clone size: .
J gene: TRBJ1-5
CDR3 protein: CASSLGDGQPQHF
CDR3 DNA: TGCGCCAGCAGCCTGGGAGACGGTCAGCCCCAGCATTTT

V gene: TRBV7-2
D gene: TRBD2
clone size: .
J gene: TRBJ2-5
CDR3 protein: CASSPQRGTETQYF
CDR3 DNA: TGTGCCAGCAGCCCCCAGCGGGGGACGGAGACCCAGTACTTC

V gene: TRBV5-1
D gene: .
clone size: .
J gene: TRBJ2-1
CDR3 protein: CASSSVANPPYNEQFF
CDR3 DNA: TGCGCCAGCAGCAGCGTGGCAAATCCCCCCTACAATGAGCAGTTCTTC

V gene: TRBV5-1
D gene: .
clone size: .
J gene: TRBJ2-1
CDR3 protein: CASSSDGSDYEQFF
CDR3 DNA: TGCGCCAGCAGCTCGGACGGGAGCGATTATGAGCAGTTCTTC

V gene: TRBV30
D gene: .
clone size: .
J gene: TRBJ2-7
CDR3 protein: CAWGGFPSYEQYF
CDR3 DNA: TGTGCCTGGGGGGGGTTCCCCTCCTACGAGCAGTACTTC

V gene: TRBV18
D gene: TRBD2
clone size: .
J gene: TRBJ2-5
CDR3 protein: CASSPGLAGVVETQYF
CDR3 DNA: TGTGCCAGCTCGCCGGGACTAGCGGGAGTGGTGGAGACCCAGTACTTC

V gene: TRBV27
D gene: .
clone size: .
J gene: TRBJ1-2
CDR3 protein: CASSFLAQGNYGYTF
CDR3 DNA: TGTGCCAGCAGTTTTTTGGCACAGGGAAACTATGGCTACACCTTC

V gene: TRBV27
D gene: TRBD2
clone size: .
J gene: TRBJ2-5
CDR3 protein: CASSPPGLVGLQETQYF
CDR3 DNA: TGTGCCAGCAGTCCTCCGGGACTAGTCGGTTTGCAAGAGACCCAGTACTTC

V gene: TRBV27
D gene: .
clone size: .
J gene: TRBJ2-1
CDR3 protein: CASSHTDLAHEQFF
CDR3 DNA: TGTGCCAGCAGTCATACAGATCTGGCCCATGAGCAGTTCTTC

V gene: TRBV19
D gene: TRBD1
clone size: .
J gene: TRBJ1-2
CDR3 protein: CASKKPDRDKDGYTF
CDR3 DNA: TGTGCCAGTAAAAAACCGGACAGGGACAAAGATGGCTACACCTTC

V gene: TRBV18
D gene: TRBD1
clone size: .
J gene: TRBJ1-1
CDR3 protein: CASSPRAGGTEAFF
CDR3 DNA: TGTGCCAGCTCACCAAGGGCAGGGGGCACTGAAGCTTTCTTT

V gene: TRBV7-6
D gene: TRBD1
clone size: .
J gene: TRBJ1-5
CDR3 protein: CASSWTQGADQPQHF
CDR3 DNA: TGTGCCAGCAGCTGGACACAGGGGGCAGATCAGCCCCAGCATTTT

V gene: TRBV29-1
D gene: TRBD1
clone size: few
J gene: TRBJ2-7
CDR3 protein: CSAKIQGDPYEQYF
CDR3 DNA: TGCAGCGCTAAGATACAGGGGGATCCCTACGAGCAGTACTTC

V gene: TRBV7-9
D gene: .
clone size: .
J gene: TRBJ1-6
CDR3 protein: CASSPPGGSPLHF
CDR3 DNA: TGTGCCAGCAGCCCCCCCGGCGGATCACCCCTCCACTTT

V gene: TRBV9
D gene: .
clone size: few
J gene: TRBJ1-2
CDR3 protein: CASSALGDRSNNYGYTF
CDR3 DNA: TGTGCCAGCAGCGCCCTAGGAGATCGATCCAATAACTATGGCTACACCTTC

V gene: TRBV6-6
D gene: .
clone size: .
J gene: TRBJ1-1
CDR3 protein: CASSSGQSTMNTEAFF
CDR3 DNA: TGTGCCAGCAGTTCCGGACAGAGCACCATGAACACTGAAGCTTTCTTT

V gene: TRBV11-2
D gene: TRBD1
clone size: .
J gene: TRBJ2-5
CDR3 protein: CASSRDRGLGETQYF
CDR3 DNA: TGTGCCAGCAGCCGCGACAGGGGGCTGGGAGAGACCCAGTACTTC

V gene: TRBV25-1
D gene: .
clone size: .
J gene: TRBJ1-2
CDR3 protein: CASSTIHFYGYTF
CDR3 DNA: TGTGCCAGCAGCACAATCCATTTCTATGGCTACACCTTC

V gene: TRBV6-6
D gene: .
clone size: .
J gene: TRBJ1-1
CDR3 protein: CASSNFKNTEAFF
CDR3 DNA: TGTGCCAGCAGTAATTTCAAGAACACTGAAGCTTTCTTT

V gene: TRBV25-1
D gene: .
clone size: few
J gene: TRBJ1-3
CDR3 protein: CASSENSYSGNTIYF
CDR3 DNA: TGTGCCAGCAGTGAGAACAGCTACTCTGGAAACACCATATATTTT

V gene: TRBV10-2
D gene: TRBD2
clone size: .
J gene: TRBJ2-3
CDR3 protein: CASSEATSGNPDTQYF
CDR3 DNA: TGCGCCAGCAGTGAAGCGACTAGCGGGAATCCAGATACGCAGTATTTT

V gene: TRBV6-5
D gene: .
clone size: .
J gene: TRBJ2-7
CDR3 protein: CASSPGTFTYEQYF
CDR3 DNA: TGTGCCAGCAGCCCGGGGACTTTCACCTACGAGCAGTACTTC

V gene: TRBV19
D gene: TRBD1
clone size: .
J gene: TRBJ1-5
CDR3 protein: CASSSDRDNQPQHF
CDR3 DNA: TGTGCCAGTAGTTCGGACAGGGACAATCAGCCCCAGCATTTT

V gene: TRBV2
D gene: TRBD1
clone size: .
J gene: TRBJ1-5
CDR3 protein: CASSVNRGSNQPQHF
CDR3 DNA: TGTGCCAGCAGTGTTAACAGGGGAAGCAATCAGCCCCAGCATTTT

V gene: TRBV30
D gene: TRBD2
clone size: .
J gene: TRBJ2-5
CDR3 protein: CAWSPAGEQYF
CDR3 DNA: TGTGCCTGGAGCCCCGCGGGGGAGCAGTACTTC

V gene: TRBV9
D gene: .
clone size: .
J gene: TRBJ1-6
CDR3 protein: CASTGGAGGYVSPLHF
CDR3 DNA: TGTGCCAGCACCGGGGGGGCGGGGGGCTATGTGTCACCCCTCCACTTT

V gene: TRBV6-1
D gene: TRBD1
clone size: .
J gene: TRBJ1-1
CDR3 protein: CASGRDRGNTEAFF
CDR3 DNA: TGTGCCAGCGGACGGGACAGGGGGAACACTGAAGCTTTCTTT